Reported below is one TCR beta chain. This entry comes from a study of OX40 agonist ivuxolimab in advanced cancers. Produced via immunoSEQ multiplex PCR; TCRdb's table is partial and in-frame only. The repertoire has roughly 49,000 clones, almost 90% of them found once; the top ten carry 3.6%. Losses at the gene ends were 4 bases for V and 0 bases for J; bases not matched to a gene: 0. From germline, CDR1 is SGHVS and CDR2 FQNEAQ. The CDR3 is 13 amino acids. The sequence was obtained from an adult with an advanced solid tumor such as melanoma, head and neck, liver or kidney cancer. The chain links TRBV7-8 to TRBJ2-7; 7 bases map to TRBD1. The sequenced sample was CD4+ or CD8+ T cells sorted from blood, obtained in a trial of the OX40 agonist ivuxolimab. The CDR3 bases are TGTGCCAGCAGCTCAGGGGGCTCCTACGAGCAGTACTTC. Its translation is CASSSGGSYEQYF.